These 25 T cell receptor beta chains were all obtained from the same sample, sequenced in a study of tumor and adjacent non-tumor tissue in lung cancer. Three rounds of nested PCR, following a modified ARM-PCR protocol, produced the TCRbeta library. TCRdb called the multiplex PCR reads again in MiXCR, with one record for every CDR3 protein. Altogether 90,000 to 110,000 distinct CDR3 sequences are present, 62% being singletons, with the ten largest covering roughly 19%. No cell sorting was done before RNA was extracted from the tissue. This non-tumor lung sample came from over 3 cm beyond the tumor edge. Sequenced: distant non-tumor lung tissue. These receptors originate from a man aged 60-69 years with non-small cell lung cancer.

For this clonotype: The junction and the germline gene differ at one end; a read error may be behind it. This chain links TRBV6-2 or TRBV6-3 with TRBJ1-2, with D unclear. The CDR3 length is 14 residues. The germline gives CDR1 MNHEY, CDR2 SVGEGT. CDR3 coding DNA: TGTGTCAGCAGTTCCTCCTTTCTTGACGGAGGCTACACCTTC. Amino acids: CVSSSSFLDGGYTF.

A word on this clonotype: At one end, the junction sequence differs from germline, possibly due to a read error. The genes are TRBV28 and TRBJ2-1; no firm D call. The CDR3 is 13 residues long. CDR1 and CDR2 from the germline V gene are MDHEN and SYDVKM. DNA of the CDR3: TGTGCCAGCAGTCCAGCCCCCTACAATGAGCTGTTCTTC. Protein: CASSPAPYNELFF.

With regard to this clonotype: Given a much more abundant clone one base away, this may be a read error. The chain has TRBV12-3 or TRBV12-4 and TRBJ2-2, with 11 bases matching TRBD1. With V trimmed by 5 bases and J by 7 bases, 6 bases remained unmatched. This CDR3 contains 15 residues. Written as DNA, the CDR3 is TGTGCCAGCAGTCTGGGACAGGGGGAAGGCGGGGAGCTGTTTTTT. Translated, it gives CASSLGQGEGGELFF.

Concerning this clonotype itself: Because it lacks the conserved phenylalanine or tryptophan at the end, this CDR3 is likely a read error. The J gene is TRBJ1-2, the V gene TRBV10-3; D unclear. The CDR3 consists of 13 residues. The V gene lost 8 bases and the J gene lost 10 bases, with 20 bases spanning the gap. The V gene's germline CDR1 is ENHRY and CDR2 SYGVKD. The CDR3 DNA sequence: TGTGCCATCTCTTCTACCCCGCGCAATTTCTACACCTCC. Its protein is CAISSTPRNFYTS.

This clonotype was counted between two and nine times. Given a much more abundant clone one base away, this may be a read error. This CDR3 fails to terminate in the conserved phenylalanine or tryptophan, so it likely reflects a read error. The V gene is TRBV29-1, the J gene TRBJ2-7; 11 nucleotides line up with TRBD2. CDR3 length: 16 residues. Germline CDR1 SQVTM, CDR2 ANQGSEA. The J segment lost 1 base and the V segment lost 0 bases, leaving 5 bases of the junction unmatched. CDR3: CSVEDGIAGGSYEQYL. In nucleotides, the CDR3 is TGCAGCGTTGAAGATGGTATAGCGGGAGGGTCCTACGAGCAGTACCTC.

Note on this clonotype: Germline is not matched at one junction end, which may reflect a read error. This chain joins TRBV6-2 or TRBV6-3 and TRBJ2-1, with D possibly TRBD2 on 7 matching bases. This CDR3 is 16 amino acids long. Germline CDR1 reads MNHEY; CDR2 reads SVGEGT. The CDR3 sequence: CANTPGGTGNYNEQFF. DNA for the CDR3: TGTGCCAACACCCCGGGGGGCACAGGGAACTACAATGAGCAGTTTTTC.

This clonotype turned up a few times. A much larger clone differs by one base, so this may be a read error. The chain combines TRBV6-2 or TRBV6-3 with TRBJ2-3, with 13 bases lining up with TRBD2. CDR1 is MNHEY, CDR2 SVGEGT, per germline. J gave up 2 bases and V 6 bases, and 5 bases lay outside the gene matches. The length of the CDR3 is 16 residues. The CDR3: CASRSGLAGLTDTQYF. The CDR3 region has the DNA TGTGCCAGCAGATCGGGACTAGCGGGGCTCACAGATACGCAGTATTTT.

To note about this clonotype: At one end, the junction sequence differs from germline, possibly due to a read error. The chain joins TRBV11-1 to TRBJ2-4; 13 positions match TRBD2. The CDR3 runs 17 residues. The germline gives CDR1 SGHAT, CDR2 FQDESV (reference sequence). CDR3 bases: TGTGACAGCAGCATTCCCGGGACTAGCGGGACCAAAAACATTCAGTACTTC. Its protein product is CDSSIPGTSGTKNIQYF.

This clonotype was detected ten times or more. The V and J genes are TRBV5-6 and TRBJ1-2; maybe TRBD1 (6 bases). Germline CDR1 and CDR2: SGHDT and YYEEEE. V shed 4 bases and J shed 4 bases, with 17 bases lying between them. CDR3 length: 15 residues. In DNA, the CDR3 is TGTGCCAGCAGCCCTGGCAGGGGCGAAAGCTATGGCTACACCTTC. Its translation is CASSPGRGESYGYTF.

About this clonotype itself: At one of its ends the junction is not consistent with the germline gene, which may arise from a read error. This sequence joins TRBV4-1 and TRBJ1-5; D gene uncertain. This CDR3 is built from 16 residues. The germline CDR1 and CDR2 sequences are MGHRA and YSYEKL. The DNA for the CDR3 is TGCGCCAGCGGCCAAGGTCCGGGAAATAGCAATCAGCCCCAGCATTTT. Its translation: CASGQGPGNSNQPQHF.

This clonotype has only a few counts. CDR3 region: CASSYSRGQVSPYSYEQYF. Written as DNA, the CDR3 is TGTGCCAGCAGTTACTCGCGAGGACAGGTCTCCCCTTACTCCTACGAGCAGTACTTC. The rearrangement joins TRBV6-2 or TRBV6-3 to TRBJ2-7; 7 bases align to TRBD1. V gave up 0 bases and J gave up 0 bases; unmatched junction bases: 14. This CDR3 contains 19 residues. CDR1 and CDR2 from the germline V gene are MNHEY and SVGEGT.

As to this clonotype: An end of the junction does not agree with germline; a read error may underlie this. V gene TRBV28 combines with J gene TRBJ1-3; D gene ambiguous. The CDR3 totals 15 residues. Germline assignment: CDR1 MDHEN and CDR2 SYDVKM. CDR3 amino acids: CATSWGMGSGNAIYF. CDR3 coding DNA: TGTGCCACCTCCTGGGGTATGGGCTCTGGAAACGCCATATATTTT.

Comment on this clonotype: An end of the junction differs from the germline gene, which may be a read error. The chain is built from TRBV6-1 and TRBJ2-7; no definite D call. CDR1 is MNHNS and CDR2 is SASEGT in the germline V gene. The CDR3 is 16 amino acids. The CDR3 DNA is TGTGCCAACAGTGAACGTATGCGGCTGGTGGGATACGAGGAGTACTTC. Encoded protein: CANSERMRLVGYEEYF.

This clonotype was found a few times. With a much larger clone just one base away, this may be a read error. The chain is built from TRBV4-1 and TRBJ1-1, with D possibly TRBD1 on 5 matching bases. Germline V gene lookup returns CDR1 MGHRA and CDR2 YSYEKL. The CDR3 contains 13 residues. CDR3 loop: CASSAREITEALF. Written as DNA, the CDR3 is TGCGCCAGCAGCGCCAGGGAGATCACTGAAGCTCTCTTT.

The table lists this clonotype with a count of one. It may be a read error: a sequence one base away is much more abundant. This sequence joins TRBV20-1 and TRBJ2-5; no clear D gene. Germline CDR1 is DFQATT and CDR2 is SNEGSKA (reference sequence). This CDR3 has 11 amino acids. CDR3 region: CSAKSLENQYF. The CDR3 coding sequence is TGCAGTGCAAAGAGCCTGGAGAACCAGTACTTC.

As to this clonotype: A much larger clone is a single base away; this may be a read error. Likely a read error: the CDR3 ends without its conserved phenylalanine or tryptophan. V gene TRBV12-3 or TRBV12-4 combines with J gene TRBJ2-5; 13 nucleotides match TRBD2. The CDR3 extends over 15 amino acids. The junction had 6 bases not matched to a gene; V was cut back by 6 bases and J by 5 bases. CDR3 loop: CASSRTSGSWETQYS. CDR3 DNA sequence: TGTGCCAGCAGCCGGACTAGCGGGAGTTGGGAGACCCAGTACTCC.

Points on this clonotype: A junction boundary mismatches the germline segment, possibly from a read error. The genes are TRBV4-2 and TRBJ2-2, with 7 nucleotides matching TRBD2. CDR1 LGHNA and CDR2 YNFKEQ come from the germline V gene. There are 16 residues in the CDR3. CDR3 residues: CVSSQQAGRNTGELFF. The CDR3, as DNA: TGTGTCAGCAGCCAGCAAGCGGGGAGAAACACCGGGGAGCTATTTTTT.

This clonotype appeared many times. The chain employs TRBV29-1 and TRBJ2-5; TRBD2 is a possible D gene (6 bases). Germline values: CDR1 SQVTM, CDR2 ANQGSEA. V was pared by 6 bases and J by 2 bases, with 13 bases between. The CDR3 runs 13 residues. In nucleotides, the CDR3 is TGCAGCGTGGATCCGGGAGCTCAAGAGACCCAGTACTTC. It codes for CSVDPGAQETQYF.

About this clonotype: This could be a read error, since a much larger clone is one nucleotide away. The genes are TRBV20-1 and TRBJ2-1; TRBD1 matches 7 bases. CDR1 is DFQATT and CDR2 is SNEGSKA in the germline V gene (reference sequence). The ends lost 4 bases at V and 2 bases at J; junction bases unmatched: 5. The CDR3 runs 14 residues. For the CDR3, the DNA is TGCAGTGCTACAATACAGGGGCCCTACAATGAGCAGTTCTTC. This encodes CSATIQGPYNEQFF.

Remarks on this clonotype: The junction shows a germline mismatch at one end, possibly a read error. V and J are TRBV12-3 or TRBV12-4 and TRBJ1-3; D is uncertain. CDR3 length: 16 residues. The chain's CDR3 is CASSLAARSSGITIYF. In DNA, the CDR3 is TGTGCCAGCAGTTTAGCGGCCAGGTCATCTGGAATCACCATATATTTT.

A remark on this clonotype: This may stem from a read error, because a much larger clone lies one nucleotide away. The chain carries TRBV5-1 and TRBJ2-7, with D possibly TRBD1 on 5 matching bases. The CDR3 contains 13 residues. Trimming pared 4 bases from V and 6 bases from J, leaving 14 bases between. From germline, CDR1 is SGHRS and CDR2 YFSETQ. This CDR3 reads CASSPQYRGEQYF. The CDR3 DNA is TGCGCCAGCAGCCCACAGTATAGGGGCGAGCAGTACTTC.

The CDR3 region is CASNFISGRETQYF. CDR3 nucleotide sequence: TGTGCCAGCAACTTTATTAGCGGGAGAGAAACCCAGTACTTC. The chain uses TRBV7-8 and TRBJ2-5; 9 positions match TRBD2. Germline V CDR1 and CDR2: SGHVS, FQNEAQ. Germline trimming cut 7 bases from V and 8 bases from J; bases unmatched to any gene: 11. This CDR3 comprises 14 residues.

As concerns this clonotype: This sequence may be a read error, since a much larger clone differs from it by one base. This chain connects TRBV7-9 to TRBJ2-5; D unclear. In germline, CDR1 is SEHNR, CDR2 FQNEAQ (reference sequence). The CDR3 runs to 12 residues. DNA for the CDR3: TGTGCCAACAGCTTATGGGAAGAGACCCAGTACTTC. Translation gives CANSLWEETQYF.

A note on this clonotype: A clone one base away is much larger, so this may be a read error. V is TRBV5-6 and J is TRBJ2-1; D gene uncertain. Germline V CDR1 and CDR2: SGHDT, YYEEEE. The ends were cut back, 0 bases at V and 7 bases at J, with 14 bases in the middle. CDR3 length: 15 amino acids. The CDR3 nucleotides are TGTGCCAGCAGCTTGGGACCCCTAGGACCAAATGAGCAGTTCTTC. This codes for CASSLGPLGPNEQFF.

J is TRBJ2-2 and V is TRBV11-3; 8 nucleotides agree with TRBD1. In germline, CDR1 is SGHNT, CDR2 YENEEA. This CDR3 contains 15 residues. The CDR3 bases are TGTGTCACCAGCAAGGACAGGGCTCTCACCGGGGAGCTGTTTTTT. This translates into CVTSKDRALTGELFF.